The present T cell receptor (beta chain) was sequenced within a study of T cells after yellow fever vaccination (dated by TCRdb to between 2018 and 2020). Background for the entire study: Libraries from fractions with low cell numbers were prepared with the SMART-Seq v4 Ultra Low Input RNA kit. To track T-cell clones before and after primary and booster YFV17D yellow fever vaccination, bulk TCR alpha and beta repertoires were sequenced longitudinally. Two healthy male donors made up the cohort, one aged 18 to 29 years and the other aged 30 to 40 years. Blood samples were taken at several timepoints before and after primary and secondary immunization, and bulk PBMC replicates and cell subsets were isolated. What the work shows at the level of the full study, not this receptor alone: A small fraction of clonotypes showed up in both the CD4 and CD8 compartments, probably as a result of convergent recombination. Compared with the primary T-cell response, the secondary T-cell response was faster but weaker, reaching its peak on day 5 rather than on day 15. After the booster, most clones that had expanded after primary vaccination were detected again (around 97% of CD4 and around 88% of CD8), suggesting broad maintenance of memory. Because abundant contaminating clonotypes from the bulk population could be contained in FACS-sorted repertoires, computational filtering was required. The study included only two donors, which limits how far the findings can be generalized.

CDR1 and CDR2, per the germline V gene (reference sequence), are SGHNT and YYREEE. V and J are truncated by 2 bases and 0 bases respectively, leaving an intervening sequence of 2 bases. From its cysteine to its phenylalanine, the CDR3 spans 13 amino acids. Only CDR3 DNA remains: 39 bases, in frame from the first base. Explained via the paper, the treatment or condition label denotes: live attenuated yellow fever vaccine strain. At every blood-draw timepoint, two biological replicates of bulk PBMCs were collected. PBMCs were isolated from peripheral blood using a standard Ficoll-Paque protocol. RNA was extracted with TriZol from bulk PBMCs, CD4 and CD8 fractions, and dextramer-positive and dextramer-negative fractions. TCR cDNA was synthesized by 5'RACE template switching, which introduced a universal primer site and unique molecular identifiers. Priming for cDNA synthesis came from both the TCR alpha and TCR beta constant segments. Library amplification involved two PCR steps, and the second step added sample barcodes and sequencing adapters. Sequencing of libraries was done on Illumina HiSeq 2500 (2x100 bp) or NovaSeq (2x150 bp). In the source study's methods: Reads were demultiplexed and collapsed into UMI consensus sequences with MIGEC, and V(D)J alignment was performed with MiXCR. Vaccine-responding clonotypes were defined with edgeR using replicate PBMC samples, requiring FDR below 0.01 and a log2 fold change above 5 up to day 15. CD4 or CD8 identity was assigned to each bulk clonotype according to whether the clonotype was present at higher abundance in the sequenced CD4 repertoire or the sequenced CD8 repertoire. TCRdb handled the public reads itself, with Q25 trimming in fastp and clone calling in MiXCR, and kept productive beta chains. Entries are consolidated by CDR3 protein sequence, retaining the most common genes and DNA. The V and J calls reflect TCRdb's pipeline rather than the authors' work. The sample table contains almost 600,000 distinct CDR3 sequences; only one count was recorded for 13% of them. The ten biggest clones cover roughly 13% of the sample.

This clonotype was seen at least ten times. Which antigen it targets is not known. One base away there is no much larger clone; base qualities are not given. The clonotype originates from a man younger than 45 who received the YFV17D yellow fever vaccine. The rearranged segments are TRBV5-4 and TRBJ1-4; no D gene can be assigned with confidence. The sample was PBMCs, taken on the day of the yellow fever booster vaccination. The DNA sequence is given as TGTGCCAGCAGCTTCTCAACTAATGAAAAACTGTTTTTT. Its protein reads: CASSFSTNEKLFF.